This T cell receptor (beta chain) was sequenced during a study of cytomegalovirus exposure and HLA in healthy donors. PCR involved 60 Vbeta and 13 Jbeta primers. Here immunoSEQ multiplex PCR was the method, and the copy in TCRdb shows in-frame clones only, minus some. The sample holds tens of thousands of clones, roughly 76% seen once. Between the trimmed V and J ends, which lost 1 base and 6 bases, there was a span of 9 bases. The CDR3 contains 13 residues. The V gene's germline CDR1 is LGHNA and CDR2 YNFKEQ. In its sample, this clone was seen once. Sequenced material: PBMCs. The V and J genes are TRBV4-2 and TRBJ1-2, with D possibly matching TRBD1 (5 bases). This sequence was found in a man aged 60 to 75 in good health and CMV-seropositive. CDR3 nucleotides: TGTGCCAGCAGCCAAGGTACAGGCGATGGCTACACCTTC. This sequence encodes CASSQGTGDGYTF.